Following are 10 T cell receptor beta chains from one sample sequenced in a study of shared clonotypes between healthy human individuals. Only in-frame clones appear in the TCRdb table, and some are missing; sequencing was by immunoSEQ multiplex PCR. This sample has 2 million to 2.5 million clones, with 85% to 95% found just once. The sequencing input was naive CD4+ T cells from PBMCs. As for subset: CD45RA+ positively selected. The receptors shown here come from a man aged 18-30 years in good health. Some clones in this sample may be carry-over from other donors' samples.

V usage is TRBV27 and J usage is TRBJ2-7; 15 positions match TRBD2. Unmatched junction bases numbered 4, after V lost 2 bases and J lost 2 bases. This CDR3 comprises 17 residues. Germline CDR1 MNHEY, CDR2 SMNVEV (reference sequence). The CDR3 DNA is TGTGCCAGCAGTTTACAGGGACTAGCGGGAGGAACCTACGAGCAGTACTTC. It encodes CASSLQGLAGGTYEQYF.

This clone was recorded only once. Other nucleotide sequences from this sample produce the same CDR3. The V gene is TRBV25-1, the J gene TRBJ1-4; no definite D call. Germline V gene sequence: CDR1 MGHDK, CDR2 SYGVNS. This CDR3 region has 12 residues. V was cut by 4 bases and J by 4 bases, with 4 bases left in between. The CDR3 coding sequence is TGTGCCAGCAGTGCATTTAATGAAAAACTGTTTTTT. Translated, it gives CASSAFNEKLFF.

The gene calls are TRBV28 and TRBJ1-1, with D perhaps TRBD1 (5 bases). The CDR3 is 13 residues long. The V end was cut by 6 bases, the J end by 5 bases, with 13 bases between. Germline V gives CDR1 MDHEN, CDR2 SYDVKM. The CDR3 is CASSPQVGTEAFF. In DNA, the CDR3 is TGTGCCAGCAGCCCACAGGTGGGGACTGAAGCTTTCTTT.

The chain has TRBV10-3 and TRBJ1-2; a possible D gene is TRBD1 (6 bases). The CDR3 is 14 residues long. CDR1 is ENHRY, CDR2 SYGVKD, per germline. V gave up 3 bases and J gave up 6 bases, with 14 bases separating them. CDR3: CAISDSDSAHGYTF. In nucleotides, the CDR3 is TGTGCCATCAGTGATTCGGACAGTGCCCATGGCTACACCTTC.

Remarks on this clone: Other DNA sequences within the sample encode an identical CDR3. The genes are TRBV7-9 and TRBJ1-1; D unclear. Deletions cut 4 bases from V and 0 bases from J, with 6 bases between. The CDR3 loop spans 13 amino acids. CDR1 is SEHNR, CDR2 FQNEAQ, per germline (reference sequence). The CDR3 region is CASSSSLNTEAFF. DNA of the CDR3: TGTGCCAGCAGCTCTAGCCTGAACACTGAAGCTTTCTTT.

The V call is TRBV7-2, the J call TRBJ2-5, with 8 bases fitting TRBD2. The V and J ends lost 0 bases and 2 bases, in that order; junction bases with no gene match: 5. Germline V gives CDR1 SGHTA, CDR2 FQGNSA. This CDR3 contains 16 residues. The CDR3 here is CASSLASTGGQETQYF. As DNA, the CDR3 is TGTGCCAGCAGCTTAGCGTCGACGGGAGGGCAAGAGACCCAGTACTTC.

The chain carries TRBV5-6 and TRBJ1-1, with a weak D call TRBD1 (5 bases). V lost 3 bases to trimming and J lost 5 bases, with 17 bases between them. The CDR3 runs to 15 residues. Germline assignment: CDR1 SGHDT and CDR2 YYEEEE. The CDR3 here is CASSSGTWGGTEAFF. The CDR3 DNA sequence: TGTGCCAGCAGCTCCGGGACTTGGGGAGGGACTGAAGCTTTCTTT.

V and J are TRBV5-5 and TRBJ1-5; D remains unclear. Deletions cut 1 base from V and 7 bases from J, with 12 bases between. From germline, CDR1 is SGHKS and CDR2 YYEKEE (reference sequence). The CDR3 is 14 amino acids. The CDR3 is CASSLQYARQPQHF. CDR3 DNA: TGTGCCAGCAGCTTGCAGTACGCGCGGCAGCCCCAGCATTTT.

The chain carries TRBV6-6 and TRBJ2-4, with 8 positions matching TRBD2. The length of the CDR3 is 15 residues. Per the germline V gene, CDR1 is MNHNY and CDR2 is SVGAGI (reference sequence). The junction had 14 bases not matched to a gene; V was cut back by 7 bases and J by 9 bases. CDR3: CASTLTGGAWGIQYF. The DNA for the CDR3 is TGTGCCAGCACCCTCACGGGGGGGGCCTGGGGCATTCAGTACTTC.

The chain links TRBV1 to TRBJ2-3; TRBD2, the table's D call, was not compared with the DNA. TRBV1 is recorded as a pseudogene. There are 17 residues in the CDR3. DNA for the CDR3: TGCACCAGCAGCCAATCAGGACTAGCGGGCCACACAGATACGCAGTATTTT. Translated, it gives CTSSQSGLAGHTDTQYF.